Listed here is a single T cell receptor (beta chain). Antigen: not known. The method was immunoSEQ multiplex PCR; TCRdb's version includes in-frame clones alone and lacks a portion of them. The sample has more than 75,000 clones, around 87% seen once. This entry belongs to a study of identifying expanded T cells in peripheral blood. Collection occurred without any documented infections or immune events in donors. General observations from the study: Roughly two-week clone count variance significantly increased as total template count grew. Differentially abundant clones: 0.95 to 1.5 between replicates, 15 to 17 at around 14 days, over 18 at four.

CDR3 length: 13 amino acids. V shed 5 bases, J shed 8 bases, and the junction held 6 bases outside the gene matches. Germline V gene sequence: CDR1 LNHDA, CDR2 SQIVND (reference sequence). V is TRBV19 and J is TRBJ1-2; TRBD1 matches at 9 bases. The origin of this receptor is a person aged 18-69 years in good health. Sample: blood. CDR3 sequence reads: CASSPDRGSGYTF. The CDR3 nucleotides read TGTGCCAGTAGTCCGGACAGGGGATCAGGCTACACCTTC.